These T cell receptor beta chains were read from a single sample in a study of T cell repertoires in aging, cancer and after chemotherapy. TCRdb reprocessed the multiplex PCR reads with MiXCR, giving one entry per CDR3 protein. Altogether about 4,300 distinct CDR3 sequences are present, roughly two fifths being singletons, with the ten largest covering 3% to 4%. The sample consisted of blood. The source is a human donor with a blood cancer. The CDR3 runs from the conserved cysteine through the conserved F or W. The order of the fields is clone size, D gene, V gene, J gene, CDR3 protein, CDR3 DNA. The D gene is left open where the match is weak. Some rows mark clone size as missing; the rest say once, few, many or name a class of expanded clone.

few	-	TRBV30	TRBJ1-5	CAWSVPGAVSNQPQHF	TGTGCCTGGAGTGTACCCGGGGCCGTTAGCAATCAGCCCCAGCATTTT
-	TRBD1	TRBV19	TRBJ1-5	CASSSDRGNQPQHF	TGTGCCAGTAGTAGCGACAGGGGCAATCAGCCCCAGCATTTT
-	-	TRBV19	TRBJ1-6	CASSIQASQNNSPLHF	TGTGCCAGTAGTATTCAAGCAAGTCAGAATAATTCACCCCTCCACTTT
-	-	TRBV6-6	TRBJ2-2	CASSYDRTSTGELFF	TGTGCCAGCAGTTACGACAGAACGAGCACCGGGGAGCTGTTTTTT
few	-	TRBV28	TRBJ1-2	CASSFGGDGYTF	TGTGCCAGCAGTTTCGGCGGGGATGGCTACACCTTC
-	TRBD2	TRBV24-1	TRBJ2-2	CATSDPLEAGGTTGELFF	TGTGCCACCAGTGACCCATTGGAAGCGGGAGGCACCACCGGGGAGCTGTTTTTT
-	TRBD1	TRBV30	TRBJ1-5	CAWRGQPNQPQHF	TGTGCCTGGAGGGGACAGCCGAATCAGCCCCAGCATTTT
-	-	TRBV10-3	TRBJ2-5	CAISDPGRTEETQYF	TGTGCCATCAGTGACCCGGGACGGACAGAAGAGACCCAGTACTTC
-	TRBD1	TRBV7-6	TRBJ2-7	CASSAGQGAEQYF	TGTGCCAGCAGCGCGGGACAGGGGGCCGAGCAGTACTTC
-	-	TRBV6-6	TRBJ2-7	CAISGSTYEQYF	TGTGCCATCAGTGGGTCGACCTACGAGCAGTACTTC
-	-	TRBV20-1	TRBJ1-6	CSARGFAGPVNSPLHF	TGCAGTGCTAGAGGGTTTGCAGGGCCGGTTAATTCACCCCTCCACTTT
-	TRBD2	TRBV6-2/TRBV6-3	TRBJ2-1	CASSCGLVDEQFF	TGTGCCAGCAGTTGTGGACTAGTTGATGAGCAGTTCTTC
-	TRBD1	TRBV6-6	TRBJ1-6	CASSPGTGKGNKNSPLHF	TGTGCCAGCAGCCCCGGGACAGGGAAAGGGAATAAGAATTCACCCCTCCACTTT
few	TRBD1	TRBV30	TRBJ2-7	CAWSRDRPSGEQYF	TGTGCCTGGAGTAGGGACAGGCCCTCAGGAGAGCAGTACTTC
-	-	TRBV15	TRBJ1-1	CATTWGMNTEAFF	TGTGCCACCACTTGGGGGATGAACACTGAAGCTTTCTTT
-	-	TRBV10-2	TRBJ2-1	CASSEPDSRNEQFF	TGCGCCAGCAGTGAGCCAGACTCCCGAAATGAGCAGTTCTTC
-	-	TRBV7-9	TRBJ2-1	CASSLLGMLSSYNEQFF	TGTGCCAGCAGCTTATTGGGAATGTTGAGCTCCTACAATGAGCAGTTCTTC
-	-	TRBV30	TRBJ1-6	CAWSSGPSGFSPLHF	TGTGCCTGGAGTTCGGGGCCCTCGGGATTTTCACCCCTCCACTTT
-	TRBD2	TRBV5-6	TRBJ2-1	CASSWTSGKQSF	TGTGCCAGCAGCTGGACTAGCGGAAAGCAGTCCTTC
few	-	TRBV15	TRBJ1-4	CATSRDRVRGRSEKLFF	TGTGCCACCAGCAGAGACCGGGTTAGGGGGAGGAGTGAAAAACTGTTTTTT
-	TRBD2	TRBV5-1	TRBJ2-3	CASSFGSVAGTDTQYF	TGCGCCAGCAGCTTCGGGAGCGTAGCGGGGACAGATACGCAGTATTTT
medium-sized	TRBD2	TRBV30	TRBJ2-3	CAWSQIAGLGSDTQYF	TGTGCCTGGAGTCAGATAGCGGGACTCGGATCAGATACGCAGTATTTT
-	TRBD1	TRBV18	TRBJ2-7	CASSPSGTGLTYEQYF	TGTGCCAGCTCACCATCGGGGACAGGCCTCACCTACGAGCAGTACTTC
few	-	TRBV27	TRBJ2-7	CASSLGIGSYEQYF	TGTGCCAGCAGTCTTGGAATAGGCTCCTACGAGCAGTACTTC
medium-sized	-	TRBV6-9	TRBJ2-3	CASTWGRTDTQYF	TGTGCCAGCACCTGGGGGCGCACAGATACGCAGTATTTT
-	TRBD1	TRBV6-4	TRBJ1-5	CASSDQGGGVSNQPQHF	TGTGCCAGCAGTGACCAGGGGGGGGGTGTTAGCAATCAGCCCCAGCATTTT
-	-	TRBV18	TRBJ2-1	CASLPREDEQFF	TGTGCCAGCTTACCCAGGGAAGATGAGCAGTTCTTC
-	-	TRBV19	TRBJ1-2	CASSIQPSDYGYTF	TGTGCCAGTAGTATTCAACCGAGTGACTATGGCTACACCTTC
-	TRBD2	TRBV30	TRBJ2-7	CAWSGGYYEQYF	TGTGCCTGGAGCGGGGGGTACTACGAGCAGTACTTC
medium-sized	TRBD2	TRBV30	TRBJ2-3	CAWTSGRGTDTQYF	TGTGCCTGGACTAGCGGGAGGGGCACAGATACGCAGTATTTT
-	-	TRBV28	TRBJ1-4	CASSPGSLGNEKLFF	TGTGCCAGCAGCCCCGGGTCCCTGGGTAATGAAAAACTGTTTTTT
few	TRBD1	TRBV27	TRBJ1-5	CASSPTGASAEQPQHF	TGTGCCAGCAGCCCGACAGGGGCCAGCGCAGAACAGCCCCAGCATTTT
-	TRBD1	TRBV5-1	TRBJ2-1	CASSPGQHNEQFF	TGCGCCAGCAGCCCGGGACAGCACAATGAGCAGTTCTTC
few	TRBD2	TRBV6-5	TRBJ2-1	CARYLAGRSYNEQFF	TGTGCCCGCTATCTAGCGGGACGTTCCTACAATGAGCAGTTCTTC
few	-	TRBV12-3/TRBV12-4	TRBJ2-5	CASSLGREETQYF	TGTGCCAGCAGTTTGGGCAGGGAAGAGACCCAGTACTTC
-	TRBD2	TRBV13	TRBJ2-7	CASSRWTSGAYEQYF	TGTGCCAGCAGCCGATGGACTAGCGGGGCCTACGAGCAGTACTTC
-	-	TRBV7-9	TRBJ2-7	CASSMDGEQYF	TGTGCCAGCAGCATGGACGGGGAGCAGTACTTC
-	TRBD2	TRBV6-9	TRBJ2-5	CASTLTSGNPETQYF	TGTGCCAGCACCCTGACTAGCGGTAATCCAGAGACCCAGTACTTC
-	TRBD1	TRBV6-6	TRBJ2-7	CASRNGQGAYEQYF	TGTGCCAGCAGAAACGGACAGGGGGCCTACGAGCAGTACTTC
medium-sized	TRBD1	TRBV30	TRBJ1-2	CAWNLRDRDIYGYTF	TGTGCCTGGAATCTCCGGGACAGGGACATCTATGGCTACACCTTC
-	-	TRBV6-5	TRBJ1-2	CASSAGTGVTNYGYTF	TGTGCCAGCAGTGCCGGGACCGGGGTAACTAACTATGGCTACACCTTC
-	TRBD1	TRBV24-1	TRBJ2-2	CATSDTGTGVTGELFF	TGTGCCACCAGTGATACCGGGACAGGGGTTACCGGGGAGCTGTTTTTT
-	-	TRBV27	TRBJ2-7	CASSPLARGAYEQYF	TGTGCCAGCAGTCCGCTAGCGCGAGGCGCTTACGAGCAGTACTTC
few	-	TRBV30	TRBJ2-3	CAWSPGTADTQYF	TGTGCCTGGAGTCCAGGGACCGCAGATACGCAGTATTTT
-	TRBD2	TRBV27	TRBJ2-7	CASSQRTSGSYEQYF	TGTGCCAGCAGTCAGCGGACTAGCGGATCCTACGAGCAGTACTTC
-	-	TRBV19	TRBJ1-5	CASRLEGSNQPQHF	TGTGCCAGTAGGCTGGAGGGTAGCAATCAGCCCCAGCATTTT
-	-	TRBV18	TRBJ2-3	CASSEGSSTDTQYF	TGTGCCAGTTCGGAGGGTTCTAGCACAGATACGCAGTATTTT
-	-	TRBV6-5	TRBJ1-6	CASSYSLGTLRSPLHF	TGTGCCAGCAGTTACTCCTTGGGGACGCTAAGGTCACCCCTCCACTTT